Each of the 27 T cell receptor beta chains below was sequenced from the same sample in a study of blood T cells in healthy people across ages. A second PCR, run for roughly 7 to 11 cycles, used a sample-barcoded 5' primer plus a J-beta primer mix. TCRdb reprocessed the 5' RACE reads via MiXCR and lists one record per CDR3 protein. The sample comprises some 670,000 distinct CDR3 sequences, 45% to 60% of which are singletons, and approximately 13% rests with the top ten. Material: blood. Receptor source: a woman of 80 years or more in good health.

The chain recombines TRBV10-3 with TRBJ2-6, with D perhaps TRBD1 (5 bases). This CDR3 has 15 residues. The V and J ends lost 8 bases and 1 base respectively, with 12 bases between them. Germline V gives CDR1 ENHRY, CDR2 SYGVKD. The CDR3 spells CAIGADQSGANVLTF. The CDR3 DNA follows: TGTGCCATCGGGGCAGACCAGTCTGGGGCCAACGTCCTGACTTTC.

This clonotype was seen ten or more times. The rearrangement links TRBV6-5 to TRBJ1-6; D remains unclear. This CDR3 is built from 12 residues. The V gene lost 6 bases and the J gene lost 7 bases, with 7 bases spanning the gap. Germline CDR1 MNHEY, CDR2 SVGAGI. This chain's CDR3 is CASRRLNSPLHF. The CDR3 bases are TGTGCCAGCAGAAGATTAAATTCACCCCTCCACTTT.

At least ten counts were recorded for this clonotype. Here the CDR3 DNA reads TGTGCCAGCAGTTTTGGGGTGTACGAGCAGTACTTC. Protein: CASSFGVYEQYF. This chain links TRBV28 with TRBJ2-7; no clear D gene. V gave up 3 bases and J gave up 4 bases, with 7 bases separating them. Looked up from germline, CDR1 is MDHEN and CDR2 is SYDVKM. CDR3 length: 12 residues.

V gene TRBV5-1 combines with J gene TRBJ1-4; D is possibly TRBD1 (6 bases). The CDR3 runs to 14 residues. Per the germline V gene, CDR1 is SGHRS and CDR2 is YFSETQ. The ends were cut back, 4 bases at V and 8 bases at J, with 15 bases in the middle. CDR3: CASSAGTQPEKLFF. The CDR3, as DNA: TGCGCCAGCAGCGCCGGGACACAACCCGAAAAACTGTTTTTT.

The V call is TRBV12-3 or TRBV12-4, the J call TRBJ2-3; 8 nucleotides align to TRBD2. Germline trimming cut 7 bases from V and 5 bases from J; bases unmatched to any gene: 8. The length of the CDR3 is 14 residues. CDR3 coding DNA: TGTGCCAGCACCCGAGCGGGGGCCGTAGATACGCAGTATTTT. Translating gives CASTRAGAVDTQYF.

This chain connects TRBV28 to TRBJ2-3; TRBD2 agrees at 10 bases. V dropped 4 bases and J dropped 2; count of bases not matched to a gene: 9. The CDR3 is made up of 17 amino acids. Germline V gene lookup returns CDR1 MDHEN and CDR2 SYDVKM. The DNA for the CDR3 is TGTGCCAGCAGTTCTAGCGGGAGAGGCTCCCTCACAGATACGCAGTATTTT. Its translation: CASSSSGRGSLTDTQYF.

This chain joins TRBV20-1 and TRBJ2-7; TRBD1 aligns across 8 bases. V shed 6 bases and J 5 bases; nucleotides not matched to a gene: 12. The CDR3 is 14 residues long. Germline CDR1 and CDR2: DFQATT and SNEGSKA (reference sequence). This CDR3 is CSAIRGRGLHEQYF. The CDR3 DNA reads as TGCAGTGCCATCCGAGGCAGGGGGCTACACGAGCAGTACTTC.

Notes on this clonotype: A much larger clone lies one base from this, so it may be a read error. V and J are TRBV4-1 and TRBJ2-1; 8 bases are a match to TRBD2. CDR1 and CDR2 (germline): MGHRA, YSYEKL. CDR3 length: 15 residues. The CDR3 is CASSQIGLARNEQLF. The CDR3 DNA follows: TGCGCCAGCAGCCAAATCGGACTAGCCAGGAATGAGCAGTTATTC.

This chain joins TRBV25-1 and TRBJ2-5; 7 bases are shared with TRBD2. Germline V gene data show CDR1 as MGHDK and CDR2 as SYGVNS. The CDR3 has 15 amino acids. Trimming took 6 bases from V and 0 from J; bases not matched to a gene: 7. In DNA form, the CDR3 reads TGTGCCAGCAGGCCAGCGGGACGTCACCAAGAGACCCAGTACTTC. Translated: CASRPAGRHQETQYF.

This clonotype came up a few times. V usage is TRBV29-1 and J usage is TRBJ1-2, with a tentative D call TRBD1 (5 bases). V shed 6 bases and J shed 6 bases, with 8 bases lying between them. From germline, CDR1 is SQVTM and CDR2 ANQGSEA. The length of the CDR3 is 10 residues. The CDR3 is CSVWDDGYTF. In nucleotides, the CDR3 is TGCAGCGTCTGGGACGATGGCTACACCTTC.

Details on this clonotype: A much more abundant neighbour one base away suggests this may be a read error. The CDR3 spells CASLPNSGRGWQTQFF. CDR3 nucleotide sequence: TGTGCCAGCCTCCCAAATAGCGGGAGGGGTTGGCAGACCCAGTTCTTC. The rearrangement joins TRBV6-2 or TRBV6-3 to TRBJ2-1, with TRBD2 matching 11 bases. The germline V gene encodes CDR1 MNHEY and CDR2 SVGEGT. J gave up 13 bases and V 8 bases, and 19 bases lay outside the gene matches. The CDR3 extends over 16 amino acids.

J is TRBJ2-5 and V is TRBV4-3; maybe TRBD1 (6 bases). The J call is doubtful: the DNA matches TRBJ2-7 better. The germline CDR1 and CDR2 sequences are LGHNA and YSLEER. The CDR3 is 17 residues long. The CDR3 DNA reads TGCGCCAGCAGCCACCCTGCTGGGCCAGGGGAATCCTACGAGCAGTACTTC. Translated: CASSHPAGPGESYEQYF.

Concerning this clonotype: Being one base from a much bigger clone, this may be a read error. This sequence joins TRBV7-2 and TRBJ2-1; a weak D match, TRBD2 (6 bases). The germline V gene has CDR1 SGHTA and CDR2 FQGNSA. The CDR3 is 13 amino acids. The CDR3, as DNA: TGTGCCGGCAGCCCGCCATCTAGCGTTAAACAGTTCTTC. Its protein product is CAGSPPSSVKQFF.

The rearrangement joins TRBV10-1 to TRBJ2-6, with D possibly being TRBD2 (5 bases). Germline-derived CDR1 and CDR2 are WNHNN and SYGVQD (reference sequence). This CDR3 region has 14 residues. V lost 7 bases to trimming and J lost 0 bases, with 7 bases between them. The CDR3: CASTGGSGANVLTF. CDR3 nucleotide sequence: TGCGCCAGCACTGGAGGCTCTGGGGCCAACGTCCTGACTTTC.

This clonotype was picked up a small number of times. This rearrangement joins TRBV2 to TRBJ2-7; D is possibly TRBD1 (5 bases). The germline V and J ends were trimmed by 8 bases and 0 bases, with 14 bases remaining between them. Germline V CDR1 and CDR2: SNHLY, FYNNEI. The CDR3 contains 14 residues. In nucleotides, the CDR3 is TGTGCCAGCGCGCCACAGGTTAGCTCCTACGAGCAGTACTTC. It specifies CASAPQVSSYEQYF.

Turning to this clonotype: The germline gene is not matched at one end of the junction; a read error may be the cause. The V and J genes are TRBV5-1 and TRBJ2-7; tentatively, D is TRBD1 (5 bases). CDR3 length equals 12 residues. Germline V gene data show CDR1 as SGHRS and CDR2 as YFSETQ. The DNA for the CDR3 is TGCGCCAGCGGCTTGACAGCCTACGAGCAGTACTTC. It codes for CASGLTAYEQYF.

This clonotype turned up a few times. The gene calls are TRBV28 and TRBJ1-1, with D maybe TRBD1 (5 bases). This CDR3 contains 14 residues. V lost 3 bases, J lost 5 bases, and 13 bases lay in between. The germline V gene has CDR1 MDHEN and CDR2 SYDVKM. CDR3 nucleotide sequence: TGTGCCAGCAGTTTTGGGTGGTGGGGGACTGAAGCTTTCTTT. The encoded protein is CASSFGWWGTEAFF.

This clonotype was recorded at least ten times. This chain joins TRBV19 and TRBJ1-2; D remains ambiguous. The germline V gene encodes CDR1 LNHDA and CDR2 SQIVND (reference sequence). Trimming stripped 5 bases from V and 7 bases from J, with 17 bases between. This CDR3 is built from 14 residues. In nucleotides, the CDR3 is TGTGCCAGTAGTCATAACGGAAGAGGCAGTGGCTACACCTTC. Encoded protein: CASSHNGRGSGYTF.

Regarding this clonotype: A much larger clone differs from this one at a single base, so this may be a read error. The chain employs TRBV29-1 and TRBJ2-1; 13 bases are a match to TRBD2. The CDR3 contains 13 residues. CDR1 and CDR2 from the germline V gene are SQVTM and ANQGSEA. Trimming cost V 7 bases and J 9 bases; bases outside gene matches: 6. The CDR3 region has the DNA TGCAGCGCCCGGACTAGCGGGAGTAGTGAGCAGTTCTTC. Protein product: CSARTSGSSEQFF.

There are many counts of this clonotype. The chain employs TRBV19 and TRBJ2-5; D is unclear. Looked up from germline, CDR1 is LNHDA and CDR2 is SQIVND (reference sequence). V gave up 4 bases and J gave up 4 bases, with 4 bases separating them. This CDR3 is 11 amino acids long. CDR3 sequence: CASSTIETQYF. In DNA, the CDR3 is TGTGCCAGTAGTACTATAGAGACCCAGTACTTC.

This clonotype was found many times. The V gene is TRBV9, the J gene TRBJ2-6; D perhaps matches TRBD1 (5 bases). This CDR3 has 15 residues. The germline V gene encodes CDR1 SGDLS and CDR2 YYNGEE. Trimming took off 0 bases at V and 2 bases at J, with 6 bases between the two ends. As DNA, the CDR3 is TGTGCCAGCAGCGTAGTAGGGGCTGGGGCCAACGTCCTGACTTTC. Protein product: CASSVVGAGANVLTF.

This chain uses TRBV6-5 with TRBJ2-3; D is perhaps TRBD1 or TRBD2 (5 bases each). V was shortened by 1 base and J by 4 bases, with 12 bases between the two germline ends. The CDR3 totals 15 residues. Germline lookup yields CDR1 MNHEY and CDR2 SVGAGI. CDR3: CASSYYRGAADTQYF. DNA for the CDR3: TGTGCCAGCAGTTACTATCGAGGGGCGGCAGATACGCAGTATTTT.

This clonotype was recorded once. In DNA form, the CDR3 reads TGCAGTGCCCCCCGAGGACAGGGCTACAATGAGCAGTACTTC. Residues: CSAPRGQGYNEQYF. V and J are TRBV20-1 and TRBJ2-7, with 8 bases aligning to TRBD1. This CDR3 spans 14 amino acids. After removal of 6 bases from V and 7 bases from J, the junction contained 14 bases not matched to a gene. In germline, CDR1 is DFQATT, CDR2 SNEGSKA (reference sequence).

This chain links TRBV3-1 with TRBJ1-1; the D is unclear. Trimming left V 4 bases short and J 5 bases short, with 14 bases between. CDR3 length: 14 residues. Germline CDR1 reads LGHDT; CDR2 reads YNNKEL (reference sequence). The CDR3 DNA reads TGTGCCAGCAGCCCACGGCCCCGGACGACTGAAGCTTTCTTT. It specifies CASSPRPRTTEAFF.

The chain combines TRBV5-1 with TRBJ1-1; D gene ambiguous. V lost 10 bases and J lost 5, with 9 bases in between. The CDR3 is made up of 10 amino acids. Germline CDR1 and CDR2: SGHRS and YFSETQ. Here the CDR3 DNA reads TGCGCCCTGGAGAGGACTGAAGCTTTCTTT. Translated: CALERTEAFF.

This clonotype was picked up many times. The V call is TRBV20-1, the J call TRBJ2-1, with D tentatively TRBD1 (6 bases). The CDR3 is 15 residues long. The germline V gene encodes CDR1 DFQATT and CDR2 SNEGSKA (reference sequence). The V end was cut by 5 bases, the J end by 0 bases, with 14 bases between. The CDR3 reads CSAPTGTNSYNEQFF. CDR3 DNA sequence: TGCAGTGCTCCGACAGGAACAAACTCCTACAATGAGCAGTTCTTC.

CDR3 loop: CSVGRQSSYNEQFF. The CDR3 region has the DNA TGCAGCGTGGGTCGACAAAGCTCCTACAATGAGCAGTTCTTC. The rearrangement uses TRBV29-1 and TRBJ2-1; D is undetermined. CDR1 SQVTM and CDR2 ANQGSEA come from the germline V gene. CDR3 length: 14 amino acids. V was clipped by 6 bases and J by 0 bases, with 12 bases between them.